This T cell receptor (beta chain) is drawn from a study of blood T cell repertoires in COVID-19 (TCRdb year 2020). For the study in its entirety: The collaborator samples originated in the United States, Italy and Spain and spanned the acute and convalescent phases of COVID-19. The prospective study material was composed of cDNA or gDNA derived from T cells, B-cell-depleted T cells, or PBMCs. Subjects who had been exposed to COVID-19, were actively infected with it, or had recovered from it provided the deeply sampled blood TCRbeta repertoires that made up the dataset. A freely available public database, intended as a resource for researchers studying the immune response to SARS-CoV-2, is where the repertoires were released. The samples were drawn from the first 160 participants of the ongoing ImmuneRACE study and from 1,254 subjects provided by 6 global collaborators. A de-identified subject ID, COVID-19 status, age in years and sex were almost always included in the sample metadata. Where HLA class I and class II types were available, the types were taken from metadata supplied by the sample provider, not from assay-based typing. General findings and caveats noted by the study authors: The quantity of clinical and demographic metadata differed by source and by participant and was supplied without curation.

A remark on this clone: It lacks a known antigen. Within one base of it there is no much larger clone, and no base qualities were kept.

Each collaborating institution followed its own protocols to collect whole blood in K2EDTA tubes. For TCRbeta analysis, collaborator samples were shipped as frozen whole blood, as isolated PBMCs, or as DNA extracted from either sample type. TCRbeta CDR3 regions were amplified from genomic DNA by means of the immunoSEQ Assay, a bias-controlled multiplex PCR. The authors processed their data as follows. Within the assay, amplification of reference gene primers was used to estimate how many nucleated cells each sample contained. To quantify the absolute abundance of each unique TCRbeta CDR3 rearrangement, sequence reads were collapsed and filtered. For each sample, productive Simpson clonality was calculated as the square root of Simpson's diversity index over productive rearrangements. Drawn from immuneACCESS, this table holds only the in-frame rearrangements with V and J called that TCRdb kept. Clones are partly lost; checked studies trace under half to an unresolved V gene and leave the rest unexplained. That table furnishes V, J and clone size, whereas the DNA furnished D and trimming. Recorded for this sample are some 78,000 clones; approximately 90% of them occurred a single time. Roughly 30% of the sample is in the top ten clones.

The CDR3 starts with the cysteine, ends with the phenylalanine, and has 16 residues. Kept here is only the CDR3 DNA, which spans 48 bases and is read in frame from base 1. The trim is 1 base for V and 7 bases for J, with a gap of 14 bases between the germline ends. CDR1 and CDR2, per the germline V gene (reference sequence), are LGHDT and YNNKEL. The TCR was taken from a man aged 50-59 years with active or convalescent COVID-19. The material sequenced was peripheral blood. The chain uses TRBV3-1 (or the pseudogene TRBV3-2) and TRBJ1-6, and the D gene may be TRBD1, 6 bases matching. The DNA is TGTGCCAGCAGCCAAGTTACAGGGACGGGGAATTCACCCCTCCACTTT. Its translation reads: CASSQVTGTGNSPLHF.